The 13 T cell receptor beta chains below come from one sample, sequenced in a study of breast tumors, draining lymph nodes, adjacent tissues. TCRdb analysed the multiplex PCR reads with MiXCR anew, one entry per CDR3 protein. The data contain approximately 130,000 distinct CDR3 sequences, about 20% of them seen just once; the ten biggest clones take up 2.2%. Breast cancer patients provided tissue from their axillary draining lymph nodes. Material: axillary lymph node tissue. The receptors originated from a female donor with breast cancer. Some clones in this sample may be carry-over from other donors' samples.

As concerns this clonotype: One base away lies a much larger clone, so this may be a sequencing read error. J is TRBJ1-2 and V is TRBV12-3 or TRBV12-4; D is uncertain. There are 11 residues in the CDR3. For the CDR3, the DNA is TGTGCCAGCGGTTTACCGGGGGGCTACACCTTC. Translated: CASGLPGGYTF.

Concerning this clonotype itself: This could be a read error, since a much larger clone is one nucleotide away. The CDR3 here is CASSMGGGRLIDTQYF. The CDR3 nucleotides are TGTGCCAGTAGTATGGGGGGCGGGAGATTGATAGATACGCAGTATTTT. The rearrangement joins TRBV19 to TRBJ2-3; D is perhaps TRBD2 (7 bases). This CDR3 has 16 amino acids. With 3 bases removed from V and 5 bases from J, the gap between germline ends came to 18 bases. From germline, CDR1 is LNHDA and CDR2 SQIVND (reference sequence).

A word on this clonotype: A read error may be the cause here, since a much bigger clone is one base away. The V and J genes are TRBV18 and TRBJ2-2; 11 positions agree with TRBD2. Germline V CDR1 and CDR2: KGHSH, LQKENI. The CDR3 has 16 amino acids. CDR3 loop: CASSLRLAGNTGEPFF. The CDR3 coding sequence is TGTGCCAGCTCACTGCGACTAGCGGGAAACACCGGGGAGCCGTTTTTT.

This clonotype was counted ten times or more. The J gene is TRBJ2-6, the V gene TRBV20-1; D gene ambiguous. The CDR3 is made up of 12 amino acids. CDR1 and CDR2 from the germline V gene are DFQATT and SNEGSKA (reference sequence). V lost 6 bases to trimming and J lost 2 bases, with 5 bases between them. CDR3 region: CSAPTGANVLTF. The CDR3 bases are TGCAGTGCCCCAACTGGGGCCAACGTCCTGACTTTC.

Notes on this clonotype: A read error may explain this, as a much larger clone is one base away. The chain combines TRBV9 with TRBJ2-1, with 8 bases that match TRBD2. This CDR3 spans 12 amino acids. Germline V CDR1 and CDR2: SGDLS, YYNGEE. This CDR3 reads CARSRIAGKQFF. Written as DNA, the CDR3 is TGTGCCCGCAGCAGAATAGCGGGAAAGCAGTTCTTC. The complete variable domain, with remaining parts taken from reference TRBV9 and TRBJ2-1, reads DSGVTQTPKHLITATGQRVTLRCSPRSGDLSVYWYQQSLDQGLQFLIQYYNGEERAKGNILERFSAQQFPDLHSELNLSSLELGDSALYFCARSRIAGKQFFGPGTRLTVL.

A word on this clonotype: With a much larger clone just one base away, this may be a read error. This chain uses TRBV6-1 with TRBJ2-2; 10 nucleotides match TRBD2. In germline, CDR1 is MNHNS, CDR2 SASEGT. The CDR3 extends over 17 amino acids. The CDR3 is CASSFSSGSSNTGKLFF. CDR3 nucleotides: TGTGCCAGCAGTTTCTCTAGCGGGAGTTCAAACACCGGGAAGCTGTTTTTT.

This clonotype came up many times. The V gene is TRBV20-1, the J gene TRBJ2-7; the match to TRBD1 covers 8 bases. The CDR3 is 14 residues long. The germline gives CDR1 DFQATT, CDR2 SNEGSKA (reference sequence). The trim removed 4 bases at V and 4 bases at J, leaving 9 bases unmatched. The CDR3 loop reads CSAIGQGDWYEQYF. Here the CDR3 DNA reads TGCAGTGCTATCGGACAGGGTGACTGGTACGAGCAGTACTTC.

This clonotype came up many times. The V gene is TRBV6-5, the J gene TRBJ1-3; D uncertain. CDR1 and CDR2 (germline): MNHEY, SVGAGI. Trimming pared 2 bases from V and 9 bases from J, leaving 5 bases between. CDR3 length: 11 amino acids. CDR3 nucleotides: TGTGCCAGCAGTTACCTGGGCACCATATATTTT. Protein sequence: CASSYLGTIYF.

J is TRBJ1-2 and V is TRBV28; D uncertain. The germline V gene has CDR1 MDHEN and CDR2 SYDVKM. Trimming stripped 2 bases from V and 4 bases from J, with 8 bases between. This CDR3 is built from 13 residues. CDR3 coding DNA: TGTGCCAGCAGTTTAAGCACTTCCTATGGCTACACCTTC. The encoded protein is CASSLSTSYGYTF.

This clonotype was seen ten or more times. As DNA, the CDR3 is TGCGCCAGCAGCTTTGGCCGTTTAGAGGTTTCGACAGATACGCAGTATTTT. Translating gives CASSFGRLEVSTDTQYF. This sequence joins TRBV5-1 and TRBJ2-3; D is uncertain. Per the germline V gene, CDR1 is SGHRS and CDR2 is YFSETQ. This CDR3 is 17 amino acids long. Between the trimmed V and J ends, which lost 2 bases and 3 bases, there was a span of 19 bases.

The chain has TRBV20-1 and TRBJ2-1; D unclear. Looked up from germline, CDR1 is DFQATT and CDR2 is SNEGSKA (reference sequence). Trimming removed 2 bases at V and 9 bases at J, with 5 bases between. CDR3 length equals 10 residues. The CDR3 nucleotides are TGCAGTGCTAGATCCAGTGAGCAGTTCTTC. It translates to CSARSSEQFF.

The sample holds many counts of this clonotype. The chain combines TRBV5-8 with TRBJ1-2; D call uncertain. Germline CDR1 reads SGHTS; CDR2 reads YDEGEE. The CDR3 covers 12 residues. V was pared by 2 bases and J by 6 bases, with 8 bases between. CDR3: CASSFSGNGYTF. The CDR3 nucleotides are TGTGCCAGCAGCTTTTCGGGGAATGGCTACACCTTC.

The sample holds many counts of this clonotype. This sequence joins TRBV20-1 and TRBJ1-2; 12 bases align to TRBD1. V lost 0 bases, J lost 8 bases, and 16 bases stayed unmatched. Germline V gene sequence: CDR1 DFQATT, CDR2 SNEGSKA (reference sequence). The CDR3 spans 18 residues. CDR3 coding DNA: TGCAGTGCTAGAGATCCCCAAACGGGACAGGGGGCGATTGGCGGCTACACCTTC. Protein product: CSARDPQTGQGAIGGYTF.